This TCR beta chain was captured by sequencing in a study of technical replicates of blood from several donors. The CDR3 extends over 15 amino acids. The V gene's germline CDR1 is SGHNT and CDR2 YYREEE (reference sequence). The ends were cut back, 4 bases at V and 0 bases at J, with 13 bases in the middle. TCRdb's copy holds only in-frame clones and misses some; the assay was immunoSEQ multiplex PCR. Of about 88,000 clones in the sample, around 93% were seen once. The clonotype was recovered from a human donor in good health. The sample taken for sequencing was T cells isolated from PBMCs. The V and J genes are TRBV5-4 and TRBJ1-2, with D perhaps TRBD1 (5 bases). In DNA form, the CDR3 reads TGTGCCAGCAGCCCCCGGGACTCAGCTAACTATGGCTACACCTTC. Translating it yields CASSPRDSANYGYTF.